These T cell receptor beta chains were read from a single sample in a study of OX40 agonist ivuxolimab in advanced cancers. The method was immunoSEQ multiplex PCR; TCRdb's version includes in-frame clones alone and lacks a portion of them. The table lists around 35,000 clones, roughly 77% of them singletons. The sample in question was CD4+ or CD8+ T cells sorted from blood, obtained in a trial of the OX40 agonist ivuxolimab. These receptors were obtained from an adult with an advanced solid tumor such as melanoma, head and neck, liver or kidney cancer. Each CDR3 is given with its conserved first and last residue. Fields, in order: V gene, J gene, CDR3 length, clone size, D gene, CDR3 DNA, CDR3 protein. The D gene is left open where the match is weak. For some rows the clone size is stated as once, few or many, or as a class when expanded; others skip it.

TRBV19	TRBJ1-1	13	NA	NA	TGTGCCAGTATCAGTCATATGAACACTGAAGCTTTCTTT	CASISHMNTEAFF
TRBV27	TRBJ1-4	14	NA	NA	TGTGCCAGCAAAGGGAGGACGGCGGGTGAAAAACTGTTTTTT	CASKGRTAGEKLFF
TRBV9	TRBJ2-5	17	NA	TRBD1	TGTGCCAGCAGCGTAGGGCAGGGGGCTTCTATGAGGGAGACCCAGTACTTC	CASSVGQGASMRETQYF
TRBV7-9	TRBJ2-5	13	NA	TRBD2	TGTGCCAGCAGCTCCGGGGGGTGGGAGACCCAGTACTTC	CASSSGGWETQYF
TRBV11-2	TRBJ2-7	14	NA	TRBD1	TGTGCCTCGAGCAGGACAGGCGCCCTCTACGAGCAGTACTTC	CASSRTGALYEQYF
TRBV28	TRBJ2-7	11	NA	NA	TGTGCCAGCAGCTTGGGGTACGAGCAGTACTTC	CASSLGYEQYF
TRBV5-4	TRBJ2-7	14	NA	TRBD2	TGTGCCAGCAGACCTAGCGGGAGGGCCTACGAGCAGTACTTC	CASRPSGRAYEQYF
TRBV5-8	TRBJ1-2	13	once	NA	TGTGCCAGCAGCCCTGGGGTTGGTGGCGGCTACACCTTC	CASSPGVGGGYTF
TRBV4-2	TRBJ2-7	14	NA	TRBD2	TGTGCCAGCAGCCGACTAGCGGATTCCTACGAGCAGTACTTC	CASSRLADSYEQYF
TRBV15	TRBJ1-4	16	NA	NA	TGTGCCACCAGCAGAGATCGTGGGGCCGTTAATGAAAAACTGTTTTTT	CATSRDRGAVNEKLFF
TRBV7-3	TRBJ2-1	15	NA	TRBD1	TGTGCCAGCAGCCTTCCGGGACAGAGAAACAATGAGCAGTTCTTC	CASSLPGQRNNEQFF
TRBV6-5	TRBJ1-1	15	few	TRBD1	TGTGCCAGCAGTTACGCCAGGGGGAGGTGGACTGAAGCTTTCTTT	CASSYARGRWTEAFF
TRBV10-3	TRBJ1-5	15	once	NA	TGTGCCATCAGTGAACCGGCACAGGGCGGTCAGCCCCAGCATTTT	CAISEPAQGGQPQHF
TRBV19	TRBJ1-1	15	NA	TRBD1	TGTGCCAGTACCGACAGGGGCGGCATGGTCGCTGAAGCTTTCTTT	CASTDRGGMVAEAFF
TRBV19	TRBJ2-1	18	NA	NA	TGTGCCAGTAGTCCAAGGTCCGGTCTCACGGACACCACAAATGAGCAGTTCTTC	CASSPRSGLTDTTNEQFF
TRBV5-5	TRBJ2-2	12	NA	NA	TGTGCCAGCAGCCTCACTGGCGGGGAGCTGTTTTTT	CASSLTGGELFF
TRBV4-3	TRBJ2-3	13	once	NA	TGCGCCAGCAGCCAAGGGGATAGAGATACGCAGTATTTT	CASSQGDRDTQYF